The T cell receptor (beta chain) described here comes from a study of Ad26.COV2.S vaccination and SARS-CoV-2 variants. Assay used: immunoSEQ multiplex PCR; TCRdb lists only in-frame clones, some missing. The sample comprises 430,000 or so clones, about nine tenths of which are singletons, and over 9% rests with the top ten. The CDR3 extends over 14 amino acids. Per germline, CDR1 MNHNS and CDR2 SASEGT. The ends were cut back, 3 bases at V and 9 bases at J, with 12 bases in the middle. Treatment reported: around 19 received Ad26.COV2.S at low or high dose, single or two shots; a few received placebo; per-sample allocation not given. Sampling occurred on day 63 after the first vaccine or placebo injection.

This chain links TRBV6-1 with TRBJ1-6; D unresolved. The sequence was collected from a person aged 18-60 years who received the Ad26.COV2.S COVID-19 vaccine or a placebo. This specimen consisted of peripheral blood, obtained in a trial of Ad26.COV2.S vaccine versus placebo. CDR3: CASSERDYRSPLHF. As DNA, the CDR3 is TGTGCCAGCAGTGAGAGGGATTATCGTTCACCCCTCCACTTT.